The entry below describes one T cell receptor (beta chain). Here immunoSEQ multiplex PCR was the method, and the copy in TCRdb shows in-frame clones only, minus some. This sample carries tens of thousands of clones, 94% of them seen once, and the ten largest clones take 0.3% to 0.45%. Germline CDR1 LNHDA, CDR2 SQIVND (reference sequence). The V gene end was trimmed by 3 bases and the J gene end by 7 bases; junction bases not matched to a gene: 8. The CDR3 loop spans 15 amino acids. This sample stems from a study of T cell changes during pregnancy in multiple sclerosis. The clonotype comes from a female donor with multiple sclerosis, enrolled in a pregnancy study. The sample in question was CD4+ T cells from peripheral blood mononuclear cells, obtained in the second trimester of pregnancy. The chain uses TRBV19 and TRBJ1-4; 7 bases align to TRBD1. CDR3 protein: CASSIVTGNLEKLFF. CDR3 DNA: TGTGCCAGTAGTATCGTGACAGGGAACCTTGAAAAACTGTTTTTT.